A selection of T cell receptor beta chains follows, all from one sample in a study of blood T cell repertoires in COVID-19. Assay: immunoSEQ multiplex PCR; the TCRdb copy retains only in-frame clones and omits some. Seen here are some 250,000 clones, 70% to 90% observed once, and the top ten hold approximately 2%. Sample: PBMCs or T cells enriched from blood (not recorded which). These receptors originate from a woman between 45 and 65 years old who had recovered from COVID-19. Each CDR3 is given with its conserved first and last residue. Each record gives: J gene, V gene, clone size, D gene, CDR3 DNA, CDR3 protein. The D gene is left open where the match is weak. Clone size is stated in some rows and not others, as once, few, many or a class when expanded.

J gene: TRBJ2-3; V gene: TRBV29-1; clone size: NA; D gene: NA; CDR3 DNA: TGCAGCGCCCAGCGGGGCACAGATACGCAGTATTTT; CDR3 protein: CSAQRGTDTQYF
J gene: TRBJ2-7; V gene: TRBV19; clone size: NA; D gene: TRBD2; CDR3 DNA: TGTGCCAGTAGTATAACTAGCGGGGTCACCTACGAGCAGTACTTC; CDR3 protein: CASSITSGVTYEQYF
J gene: TRBJ2-1; V gene: TRBV18; clone size: NA; D gene: NA; CDR3 DNA: TGTGCCAGCTCACCGAGACTGGAGAGAAATGAGCAGTTCTTC; CDR3 protein: CASSPRLERNEQFF
J gene: TRBJ1-2; V gene: TRBV5-1; clone size: few; D gene: NA; CDR3 DNA: TGCGCCAGCAGCTACGACAGCACCTATGGCTACACCTTC; CDR3 protein: CASSYDSTYGYTF
J gene: TRBJ1-2; V gene: TRBV3-1/TRBV3-2; clone size: NA; D gene: TRBD1; CDR3 DNA: TGTGCCAGCAGCCTTTTACGCGGACAGGGGGATGGCTACACCTTC; CDR3 protein: CASSLLRGQGDGYTF
J gene: TRBJ2-7; V gene: TRBV6-2/TRBV6-3; clone size: NA; D gene: TRBD2; CDR3 DNA: TGTGCCAGCAGTTACTCAGGTCAACGGGAGGGCCTCGAGCAGTACTTC; CDR3 protein: CASSYSGQREGLEQYF
J gene: TRBJ1-3; V gene: TRBV19; clone size: NA; D gene: TRBD1; CDR3 DNA: TGTGCCAGTAGTACCATCCTACAGGGGAGCGGAAACACCATATATTTT; CDR3 protein: CASSTILQGSGNTIYF
J gene: TRBJ2-3; V gene: TRBV7-9; clone size: NA; D gene: TRBD2; CDR3 DNA: TGTGCCAGCAGTTTAGGACTAGCGGCCGTCCGGAGCACAGATACGCAGTATTTT; CDR3 protein: CASSLGLAAVRSTDTQYF
J gene: TRBJ1-4; V gene: TRBV15; clone size: NA; D gene: TRBD1; CDR3 DNA: TGTGCCACCAGCGCGTGGCTGGGACAGGGTGTAACTAATGAAAAACTGTTTTTT; CDR3 protein: CATSAWLGQGVTNEKLFF
J gene: TRBJ2-3; V gene: TRBV5-1; clone size: NA; D gene: TRBD1; CDR3 DNA: TGCGCCAGCAGCTCGCCCGAGAGGGGGCTCACAGATACGCAGTATTTT; CDR3 protein: CASSSPERGLTDTQYF
J gene: TRBJ1-2; V gene: TRBV2; clone size: few; D gene: TRBD1; CDR3 DNA: TGTGCCAGCAGTGAAGGACAGGGGTATGGCTACACCTTC; CDR3 protein: CASSEGQGYGYTF
J gene: TRBJ2-1; V gene: TRBV3-1/TRBV3-2; clone size: NA; D gene: TRBD1; CDR3 DNA: TGTGCCAGCAGCCAGGTGGGACAGGGGTACAATGAGCAGTTCTTC; CDR3 protein: CASSQVGQGYNEQFF
J gene: TRBJ1-5; V gene: TRBV28; clone size: NA; D gene: TRBD1; CDR3 DNA: TGTGCCAGCAGTCCGACAGGGTTCGGGCAGCCCCAGCATTTT; CDR3 protein: CASSPTGFGQPQHF
J gene: TRBJ2-7; V gene: TRBV6-5; clone size: NA; D gene: NA; CDR3 DNA: TGTGCCAGCAGTTACTCGATCAGAAACTACGAGCAGTACTTC; CDR3 protein: CASSYSIRNYEQYF
J gene: TRBJ2-2; V gene: TRBV2; clone size: NA; D gene: TRBD1; CDR3 DNA: TGTGCCAGCAGCTTCACAGGGGGCGCCTTGTCCGGGGAGCTGTTTTTT; CDR3 protein: CASSFTGGALSGELFF
J gene: TRBJ1-2; V gene: TRBV29-1; clone size: NA; D gene: NA; CDR3 DNA: TGCAGCGTTGAGGGGAGAGGCAGAAACTATGGCTACACCTTC; CDR3 protein: CSVEGRGRNYGYTF
J gene: TRBJ1-1; V gene: TRBV14; clone size: NA; D gene: NA; CDR3 DNA: TGTGCCAGCAGCCAAACACCCGACACTGAAGCTTTCTTT; CDR3 protein: CASSQTPDTEAFF
J gene: TRBJ2-7; V gene: TRBV6-5; clone size: NA; D gene: TRBD1; CDR3 DNA: TGTGCCAGCAGTCTGGTCACAGGGGGCGTCGAGCAGTACTTC; CDR3 protein: CASSLVTGGVEQYF
J gene: TRBJ1-4; V gene: TRBV25-1; clone size: NA; D gene: TRBD1; CDR3 DNA: TGTGCCAGCAGTGAACCGACAGGGGATTATGAAAAACTGTTTTTT; CDR3 protein: CASSEPTGDYEKLFF
J gene: TRBJ1-1; V gene: TRBV5-6; clone size: once; D gene: TRBD1; CDR3 DNA: TGTGCCAGCAGCCCTGACAGGGGGATTGAAGCTTTCTTT; CDR3 protein: CASSPDRGIEAFF
J gene: TRBJ2-3; V gene: TRBV19; clone size: once; D gene: TRBD1; CDR3 DNA: TGTGCCAGTAGTATCCCGACAGGGACGCAGTATTTT; CDR3 protein: CASSIPTGTQYF
J gene: TRBJ2-2; V gene: TRBV6-4; clone size: NA; D gene: TRBD1; CDR3 DNA: TGTGCCAGCAGTCGGGACAGGAACACCGGGGAGCTGTTTTTT; CDR3 protein: CASSRDRNTGELFF
J gene: TRBJ2-1; V gene: TRBV12-3/TRBV12-4; clone size: NA; D gene: NA; CDR3 DNA: TGTGCCAGCAGCCCGGGGGTGAATGAGCAGTTCTTC; CDR3 protein: CASSPGVNEQFF